The 30 T cell receptor beta chains reported below all come from one sample, sequenced in a study of cytomegalovirus exposure and HLA in healthy donors. The PCR used 60 Vbeta and 13 Jbeta primers. Produced via immunoSEQ multiplex PCR; TCRdb's table is partial and in-frame only. The repertoire holds 150,000 to 200,000 clones, with about 80% as singletons. The sequenced sample was PBMCs. These receptor sequences come from a young woman in good health and CMV-seronegative.

The V and J genes are TRBV28 and TRBJ1-5; TRBD1 agrees at 7 bases. Germline values: CDR1 MDHEN, CDR2 SYDVKM. This CDR3 comprises 15 residues. After removal of 2 bases from V and 3 bases from J, the junction contained 4 bases not matched to a gene. The CDR3 spells CASSLETGANQPQHF. CDR3 DNA sequence: TGTGCCAGCAGTTTAGAAACAGGGGCCAATCAGCCCCAGCATTTT.

The sample holds one count of this clone. V usage is TRBV4-3 and J usage is TRBJ2-2, with TRBD2 matching over 13 bases. CDR1 and CDR2 (germline): LGHNA, YSLEER. This CDR3 is built from 17 residues. V trimming: 4 bases; J trimming: 4 bases; junction bases outside the gene matches: 6. The CDR3 is CASSRGLAGVTTGELFF. CDR3 sequence (DNA): TGCGCCAGCAGCCGAGGACTAGCGGGGGTTACCACCGGGGAGCTGTTTTTT.

The chain combines TRBV5-8 with TRBJ2-7; tentatively, D is TRBD1 (8 bases). Trimming left V 4 bases short and J 2 bases short, with 19 bases between. The CDR3 spans 16 residues. CDR1 is SGHTS and CDR2 is YDEGEE in the germline V gene. CDR3 sequence (DNA): TGTGCCAGCAGCCCGTTTCGGACAGGGAGGGCCTACGAGCAGTACTTC. Protein: CASSPFRTGRAYEQYF. Full variable domain (remainder filled in from reference TRBV5-8 and TRBJ2-7): EAGVTQSPTHLIKTRGQQATLRCSPISGHTSVYWYQQALGLGLQFLLWYDEGEERNRGNFPPRFSGRQFPNYSSELNVNALELEDSALYLCASSPFRTGRAYEQYFGPGTRLTVT.

The chain joins TRBV5-1 to TRBJ2-1; a weak D match, TRBD2 (6 bases). The CDR3 is 15 residues long. Germline V lookup: CDR1 SGHRS, CDR2 YFSETQ. Trimming removed 2 bases at V and 6 bases at J, with 15 bases between. The CDR3 bases are TGCGCCAGCAGCTTCGCGACTAGTGGGGGCAATGAGCAGTTCTTC. Protein product: CASSFATSGGNEQFF.

The chain links TRBV15 to TRBJ1-2; D gene uncertain. The CDR3 runs to 14 residues. The germline V gene encodes CDR1 LNHNV and CDR2 YYDKDF (reference sequence). The V gene lost 5 bases and the J gene lost 0 bases, with 10 bases spanning the gap. CDR3 bases: TGTGCCACCAGCCCGGAGTCGGCTAACTATGGCTACACCTTC. It codes for CATSPESANYGYTF. The variable domain in full, with the rest retrieved from reference TRBV15 and TRBJ1-2, is DAMVIQNPRYQVTQFGKPVTLSCSQTLNHNVMYWYQQKSSQAPKLLFHYYDKDFNNEADTPDNFQSRRPNTSFCFLDIRSPGLGDTAMYLCATSPESANYGYTFGSGTRLTVV.

V is TRBV2 and J is TRBJ2-3; 9 nucleotides agree with TRBD2. Germline CDR1 and CDR2: SNHLY and FYNNEI. V lost 3 bases and J lost 1; bases outside the gene matches: 2. This CDR3 has 15 residues. The CDR3 here is CASSEERGGTDTQYF. The DNA for the CDR3 is TGTGCCAGCAGTGAGGAGCGGGGGGGCACAGATACGCAGTATTTT.

This chain links TRBV5-1 with TRBJ2-2, with no clear D. Germline assignment: CDR1 SGHRS and CDR2 YFSETQ. Trimming took 4 bases from V and 0 from J, leaving 10 bases between them. CDR3 length equals 15 residues. This chain's CDR3 is CASSQQQSNTGELFF. CDR3 coding DNA: TGCGCCAGCAGCCAACAACAGTCGAACACCGGGGAGCTGTTTTTT.

The gene calls are TRBV5-6 and TRBJ1-5, with TRBD1 matching over 10 bases. Germline V gene lookup returns CDR1 SGHDT and CDR2 YYEEEE. The CDR3 totals 14 residues. V dropped 7 bases and J dropped 8; count of bases not matched to a gene: 9. As DNA, the CDR3 is TGTGCCAGCGGATCCGGGACAGGGGAAAAGCCCCAGCATTTT. It specifies CASGSGTGEKPQHF.

This sequence joins TRBV6-5 and TRBJ2-7, with 9 bases identical to TRBD1. The trim removed 6 bases at V and 6 bases at J, leaving 6 bases unmatched. CDR1 is MNHEY and CDR2 is SVGAGI in the germline V gene. CDR3 length: 13 amino acids. The CDR3 protein is CASSQGQGSEQYF. The CDR3, as DNA: TGTGCCAGCAGCCAAGGACAGGGGAGCGAGCAGTACTTC.

CDR3 protein: CASSEAWEATDTQYF. CDR3 in DNA: TGTGCCAGCAGTGAAGCGTGGGAGGCCACAGATACGCAGTATTTT. The genes are TRBV6-1 and TRBJ2-3, with D possibly being TRBD2 (6 bases). Germline lookup yields CDR1 MNHNS and CDR2 SASEGT. V dropped 0 bases and J dropped 2 bases, with 9 bases sitting between them. The CDR3 consists of 15 residues.

This clone was picked up a small number of times. The rearrangement links TRBV6-5 to TRBJ1-4, with D possibly TRBD1 on 6 matching bases. Trimming took off 6 bases at V and 2 bases at J, with 13 bases between the two ends. The CDR3 totals 15 residues. Germline V lookup: CDR1 MNHEY, CDR2 SVGAGI. CDR3 DNA sequence: TGTGCCAGCAGCCAAGACAGGACGACTAATGAAAAACTGTTTTTT. Translation gives CASSQDRTTNEKLFF.

V gene TRBV7-6 combines with J gene TRBJ1-1; perhaps TRBD1 as D (6 bases). Deletions cut 5 bases from V and 9 bases from J, with 22 bases between. This CDR3 is 15 amino acids long. Germline CDR1 is SGHVS and CDR2 is FNYEAQ. CDR3 DNA sequence: TGTGCCAGCAGCCCAGGGGAGAGAAACCTGGGGAAAGCTTTCTTT. The encoded protein is CASSPGERNLGKAFF.

The chain uses TRBV9 and TRBJ2-7; 9 bases agree with TRBD1. The CDR3 is 16 residues long. Germline V gene sequence: CDR1 SGDLS, CDR2 YYNGEE. V trimming: 3 bases; J trimming: 5 bases; junction bases outside the gene matches: 12. The DNA for the CDR3 is TGTGCCAGCAGCGCACTATCCGGGACAGGGATCCACGAGCAGTACTTC. Its protein product is CASSALSGTGIHEQYF.

The chain combines TRBV5-8 with TRBJ1-1; D perhaps matches TRBD1 (5 bases). Per germline, CDR1 SGHTS and CDR2 YDEGEE. This CDR3 spans 17 amino acids. Trimming cost V 2 bases and J 4 bases, with 21 bases left between them. The CDR3 is CASSLLQASDLGTEAFF. Here the CDR3 DNA reads TGTGCCAGCAGCTTATTACAGGCTTCTGATTTAGGCACTGAAGCTTTCTTT.

For this clone: An end of the junction does not agree with germline; a read error may underlie this. This specimen includes other DNA sequences encoding the same CDR3. The chain joins TRBV11-2 to TRBJ2-7, with 8 positions matching TRBD2. Looked up from germline, CDR1 is SGHAT and CDR2 is FQNNGV. This CDR3 comprises 18 residues. The CDR3 region has the DNA TGCGCCAGCAGCCAAGATCTTTACGGCGGGGGGTATATTTACGAGCAGTACTTC. Protein: CASSQDLYGGGYIYEQYF.

This clone was seen a single time. V is TRBV18 and J is TRBJ2-5, with TRBD1 as a possible D gene (5 bases). V was clipped by 2 bases and J by 5 bases, with 18 bases between them. The V gene's germline CDR1 is KGHSH and CDR2 LQKENI. The CDR3 is 16 amino acids. CDR3 amino acids: CASSPIGKRGSETQYF. The CDR3 coding sequence is TGTGCCAGCTCACCAATTGGCAAAAGGGGATCTGAGACCCAGTACTTC.

The chain recombines TRBV15 with TRBJ1-6, with D maybe TRBD1 (6 bases). Trimming stripped 4 bases from V and 9 bases from J, with 7 bases between. The CDR3 spans 12 residues. Germline CDR1 and CDR2: LNHNV and YYDKDF (reference sequence). This CDR3 reads CATSKGGSPLHF. In DNA form, the CDR3 reads TGTGCCACCAGCAAAGGGGGTTCACCCCTCCACTTT.

The chain is built from TRBV21-1 and TRBJ1-4; the DNA was not compared with TRBD1, the D call given in the table. TRBV21-1 represents a pseudogene. The CDR3 length is 16 residues. CDR3 residues: CASSKVWTGRLEKLFF. The CDR3 region has the DNA TGTGCCAGCAGCAAAGTTTGGACAGGGAGGTTGGAAAAACTGTTTTTT.

This sequence joins TRBV7-2 and TRBJ2-7; D is ambiguous. V was pared by 4 bases and J by 5 bases, with 9 bases between. The CDR3 contains 12 residues. Germline loops: CDR1 SGHTA, CDR2 FQGNSA. CDR3 amino acids: CASSSGSNEQYF. CDR3 DNA sequence: TGTGCCAGCAGCTCAGGTTCCAACGAGCAGTACTTC.

The sample holds one count of this clone. This chain joins TRBV5-4 and TRBJ1-1, with 7 bases matching TRBD1. With V trimmed by 3 bases and J by 4 bases, 9 bases remained unmatched. This CDR3 is built from 15 residues. Germline assignment: CDR1 SGHNT and CDR2 YYREEE (reference sequence). The CDR3 sequence is CASSSTPGQITEAFF. The CDR3 nucleotides read TGTGCCAGCAGCTCAACACCGGGACAGATCACTGAAGCTTTCTTT.

The chain recombines TRBV7-8 with TRBJ2-5; 9 bases are a match to TRBD2. V shed 5 bases and J 4 bases; nucleotides not matched to a gene: 8. Germline assignment: CDR1 SGHVS and CDR2 FQNEAQ. The CDR3 has 15 amino acids. This chain's CDR3 is CASSARGGRIETQYF. In nucleotides, the CDR3 is TGTGCCAGCAGCGCGCGGGGGGGGCGCATAGAGACCCAGTACTTC.

The rearrangement uses TRBV28 and TRBJ2-7; maybe TRBD1 (5 bases). Germline-derived CDR1 and CDR2 are MDHEN and SYDVKM. CDR3 length: 14 amino acids. Trimming took 5 bases from V and 2 from J, leaving 13 bases between them. The CDR3 sequence is CASSVGRETYEQYF. DNA of the CDR3: TGTGCCAGCAGTGTGGGCAGGGAAACCTACGAGCAGTACTTC.

This sequence joins TRBV4-3 and TRBJ1-2; D not certain. V lost 0 bases and J 3 bases, leaving 14 bases between the germline ends. The CDR3 length is 16 residues. Germline CDR1 reads LGHNA; CDR2 reads YSLEER. CDR3 in amino acids: CASSQDRSPSYYGYTF. The CDR3, as DNA: TGCGCCAGCAGCCAAGATCGTTCCCCTTCTTACTATGGCTACACCTTC.

The V and J genes are TRBV6-1 and TRBJ2-6; D not resolved. CDR1 is MNHNS and CDR2 is SASEGT in the germline V gene. CDR3 length: 15 residues. V gave up 6 bases and J gave up 0 bases, with 9 bases separating them. The CDR3 loop reads CASRLIFSGANVLTF. The CDR3 DNA sequence: TGTGCCAGCAGACTCATTTTCTCTGGGGCCAACGTCCTGACTTTC.

The rearrangement joins TRBV11-2 to TRBJ2-2; TRBD2 aligns across 12 bases. The CDR3 has 19 residues. The V segment lost 5 bases and the J segment 7 bases; nucleotides outside the gene matches: 17. Germline V lookup: CDR1 SGHAT, CDR2 FQNNGV. The CDR3 reads CASSRGASGGARYIGELFF. CDR3 DNA: TGTGCCAGCAGCCGAGGTGCTAGCGGGGGGGCCAGGTACATCGGGGAGCTGTTTTTT.

A word on this clone: A junction boundary mismatches the germline segment, possibly from a read error. The gene calls are TRBV7-9 and TRBJ2-5, with D possibly matching TRBD1 (6 bases). Germline CDR1 and CDR2: SEHNR and FQNEAQ (reference sequence). This CDR3 spans 15 amino acids. In nucleotides, the CDR3 is TGTTCCAGCAGCTTAGCAGCAGGGACACAAGAGACCCAGTACTTC. Encoded protein: CSSSLAAGTQETQYF.

This chain joins TRBV28 and TRBJ1-3; D possibly corresponds to TRBD1 (5 bases). Germline values: CDR1 MDHEN, CDR2 SYDVKM. CDR3 size: 12 residues. V was trimmed by 6 bases and J by 7 bases, leaving 10 bases between them. CDR3 sequence: CASSGTSNTIYF. CDR3 DNA sequence: TGTGCCAGCAGCGGGACTTCGAACACCATATATTTT.

The chain uses TRBV25-1 and TRBJ2-1; possibly TRBD1 for D (6 bases). The V gene lost 4 bases and the J gene lost 0 bases, with 13 bases spanning the gap. CDR1 and CDR2 from the germline V gene are MGHDK and SYGVNS. This CDR3 region has 16 residues. CDR3 DNA: TGTGCCAGCAGTGGGACAGTCCCTAGCTCCTACAATGAGCAGTTCTTC. Translation gives CASSGTVPSSYNEQFF.

The V gene is TRBV30, the J gene TRBJ1-2; 8 bases align to TRBD1. CDR3 length equals 16 residues. Germline assignment: CDR1 GTSNPN and CDR2 SVGIG (reference sequence). J was trimmed by 2 bases and V by 3 bases; bases with no gene match: 11. CDR3 bases: TGTGCCTGGAGGGGGGACAGGCATAATCGCAACTATGGCTACACCTTC. The encoded protein is CAWRGDRHNRNYGYTF.

This chain joins TRBV7-9 and TRBJ1-5, with 7 bases fitting TRBD1. V lost 5 bases and J lost 1; bases outside the gene matches: 5. This CDR3 has 15 residues. Looked up from germline, CDR1 is SEHNR and CDR2 is FQNEAQ (reference sequence). The CDR3 coding sequence is TGTGCCAGCAGCCCCGGACAGGTCAGCAATCAGCCCCAGCATTTT. Encoded protein: CASSPGQVSNQPQHF.